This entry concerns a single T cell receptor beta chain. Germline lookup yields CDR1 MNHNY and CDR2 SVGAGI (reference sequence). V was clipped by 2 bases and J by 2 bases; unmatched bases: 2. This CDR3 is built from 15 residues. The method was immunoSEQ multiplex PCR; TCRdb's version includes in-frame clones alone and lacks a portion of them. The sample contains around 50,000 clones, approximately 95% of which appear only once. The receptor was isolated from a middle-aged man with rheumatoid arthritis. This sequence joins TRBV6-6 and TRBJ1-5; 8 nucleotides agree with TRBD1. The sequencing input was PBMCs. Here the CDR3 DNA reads TGTGCCAGCAGTTACGCGACAGGGGGCAATCAGCCCCAGCATTTT. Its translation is CASSYATGGNQPQHF.